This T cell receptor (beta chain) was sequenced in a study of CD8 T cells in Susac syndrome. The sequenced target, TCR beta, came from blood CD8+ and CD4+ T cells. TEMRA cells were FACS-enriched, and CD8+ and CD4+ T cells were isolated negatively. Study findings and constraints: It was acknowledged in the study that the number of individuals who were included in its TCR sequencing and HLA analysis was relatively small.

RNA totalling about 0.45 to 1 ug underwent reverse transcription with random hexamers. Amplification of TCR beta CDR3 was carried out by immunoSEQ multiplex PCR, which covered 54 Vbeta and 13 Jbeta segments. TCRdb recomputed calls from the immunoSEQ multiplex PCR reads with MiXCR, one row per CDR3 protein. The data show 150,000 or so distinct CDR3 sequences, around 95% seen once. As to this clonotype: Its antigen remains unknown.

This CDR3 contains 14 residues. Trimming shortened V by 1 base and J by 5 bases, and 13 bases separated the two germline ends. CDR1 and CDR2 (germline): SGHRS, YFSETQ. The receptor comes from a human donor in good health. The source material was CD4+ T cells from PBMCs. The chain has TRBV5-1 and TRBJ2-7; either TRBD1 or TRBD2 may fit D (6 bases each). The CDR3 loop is CASSLWGARNEQYF. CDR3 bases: TGCGCCAGCAGCTTGTGGGGGGCGCGCAACGAGCAGTACTTC.